The 29 T cell receptor beta chains presented below share a single source sample, sequenced in a study of radiation and T cells in renal cell carcinoma. Time point in this sample: baseline pretreatment blood. Treatment reported: 15 Gy SBRT to primary tumor, nephrectomy 4 weeks later. Libraries were prepared by immunoSEQ multiplex PCR; TCRdb keeps only in-frame clonotypes and omits some of them. The table records roughly 100,000 clones, about 88% of them present only once. Material: blood, obtained from a patient whose treatment included radiotherapy and nephrectomy. These receptors were collected from a man aged 50-60 years with renal cell carcinoma.

The chain employs TRBV10-1 and TRBJ2-1; the match to TRBD2 covers 14 bases. CDR3 length: 17 amino acids. The V segment lost 0 bases and the J segment 8 bases; nucleotides outside the gene matches: 6. Germline V lookup: CDR1 WNHNN, CDR2 SYGVQD (reference sequence). The CDR3 sequence is CASSESTSGRAVYEQFF. The CDR3 DNA is TGCGCCAGCAGTGAGTCGACTAGCGGGAGGGCCGTATATGAGCAGTTCTTC.

The chain combines TRBV5-1 with TRBJ2-3; TRBD2 agrees at 12 bases. The ends lost 3 bases at V and 0 bases at J; junction bases unmatched: 5. The CDR3 loop spans 17 amino acids. CDR1 SGHRS and CDR2 YFSETQ come from the germline V gene. The CDR3 reads CASSSYLAGGSTDTQYF. In nucleotides, the CDR3 is TGCGCCAGCAGCTCATACCTAGCGGGAGGGAGCACAGATACGCAGTATTTT.

The chain uses TRBV5-1 and TRBJ2-1; 15 bases agree with TRBD2. The CDR3 sequence is 14 residues long. Germline lookup yields CDR1 SGHRS and CDR2 YFSETQ. Trimming took 4 bases from V and 14 from J; bases not matched to a gene: 7. The CDR3 bases are TGCGCCAGCAGCCCTCGGACTAGCGGGGGGGCTGAGTTCTTC. Its translation is CASSPRTSGGAEFF.

The V call is TRBV19, the J call TRBJ2-1, with TRBD1 as a possible D gene (5 bases). V lost 11 bases and J lost 1, with 9 bases in between. Germline assignment: CDR1 LNHDA and CDR2 SQIVND (reference sequence). The CDR3 is 12 residues long. The CDR3 protein is CASGWSYNEQFF. The CDR3, as DNA: TGTGCCTCAGGGTGGTCCTACAATGAGCAGTTCTTC.

The chain is built from TRBV5-6 and TRBJ1-1, with no clear D. The CDR3 consists of 16 residues. Germline V gene data show CDR1 as SGHDT and CDR2 as YYEEEE. Deletions cut 8 bases from V and 0 bases from J, with 20 bases between. The chain's CDR3 is CASTSWATIMNTEAFF. Here the CDR3 DNA reads TGTGCCAGTACTTCGTGGGCTACCATCATGAACACTGAAGCTTTCTTT. Full variable domain (rest looked up from reference TRBV5-6 and TRBJ1-1): DAGVTQSPTHLIKTRGQQVTLRCSPKSGHDTVSWYQQALGQGPQFIFQYYEEEERQRGNFPDRFSGHQFPNYSSELNVNALLLGDSALYLCASTSWATIMNTEAFFGQGTRLTVV.

The chain recombines TRBV20-1 with TRBJ2-7, with D perhaps TRBD1 (6 bases). CDR1 and CDR2 from the germline V gene are DFQATT and SNEGSKA (reference sequence). This CDR3 comprises 11 residues. Deletions cut 8 bases from V and 2 bases from J, with 10 bases between. CDR3 sequence: CSFGTTYEQYF. CDR3 DNA sequence: TGCAGTTTTGGGACAACCTACGAGCAGTACTTC.

The rearrangement joins TRBV5-1 to TRBJ1-1; no definite D call. This CDR3 is 14 amino acids long. The germline CDR1 and CDR2 sequences are SGHRS and YFSETQ. Trimming stripped 7 bases from V and 1 base from J, with 14 bases between. The CDR3 sequence: CASGYLSANTEAFF. The DNA for the CDR3 is TGCGCCAGCGGATATCTCTCGGCGAACACTGAAGCTTTCTTT.

V and J are TRBV9 and TRBJ2-7, with D perhaps TRBD1 or TRBD2 (7 bases each). Germline V gene data show CDR1 as SGDLS and CDR2 as YYNGEE. V gave up 1 base and J gave up 2 bases, with 16 bases separating them. The CDR3 is 16 amino acids. The CDR3 protein is CASSVYGTAGTYEQYF. CDR3 nucleotides: TGTGCCAGCAGCGTATACGGGACAGCGGGGACCTACGAGCAGTACTTC.

This chain uses TRBV9 with TRBJ2-5; tentative D call: TRBD2 (7 bases). Looked up from germline, CDR1 is SGDLS and CDR2 is YYNGEE. Trimming stripped 3 bases from V and 3 bases from J, with 18 bases between. The CDR3 consists of 16 residues. CDR3 sequence: CASSALRGEGEETQYF. CDR3 DNA: TGTGCCAGCAGCGCCCTTAGGGGGGAGGGTGAAGAGACCCAGTACTTC.

This clone was counted a few times. J is TRBJ2-3 and V is TRBV6-4, with D perhaps TRBD1 (6 bases). The CDR3 runs to 15 residues. Trimming removed 6 bases at V and 1 base at J, with 14 bases between. Germline CDR1 is MRHNA and CDR2 is SNTAGT. CDR3 loop: CASSRGTYRTDTQYF. DNA for the CDR3: TGTGCCAGCAGCCGAGGGACATATCGCACAGATACGCAGTATTTT.

V and J are TRBV29-1 and TRBJ1-2; perhaps TRBD1 as D (5 bases). There are 12 residues in the CDR3. Germline V gene lookup returns CDR1 SQVTM and CDR2 ANQGSEA. V lost 5 bases and J lost 2, with 9 bases in between. CDR3 DNA: TGCAGCGTTTTCAGGGCCAACTATGGCTACACCTTC. Its translation is CSVFRANYGYTF.

The chain couples TRBV6-1 to TRBJ2-7; 8 bases are a match to TRBD2. The CDR3 consists of 15 residues. Germline V gene sequence: CDR1 MNHNS, CDR2 SASEGT. The J segment lost 1 base and the V segment lost 6 bases, leaving 8 bases of the junction unmatched. CDR3 DNA: TGTGCCAGCAGAGGTAATAGCGGGAAGTCCTACGAGCAGTACTTC. Protein product: CASRGNSGKSYEQYF.

The CDR3, as DNA: TGTGCCAGCCACAATTGGGGGACTGGAAACACCATATATTTT. It specifies CASHNWGTGNTIYF. The chain uses TRBV5-5 and TRBJ1-3; TRBD1 might be the D (5 bases). Per the germline V gene, CDR1 is SGHKS and CDR2 is YYEKEE (reference sequence). Trimming shortened V by 7 bases and J by 2 bases, and 13 bases separated the two germline ends. This CDR3 spans 14 amino acids.

The chain carries TRBV7-2 and TRBJ2-1; 8 bases align to TRBD2. Per germline, CDR1 SGHTA and CDR2 FQGNSA. The CDR3 is 14 residues long. V gave up 6 bases and J gave up 4 bases; unmatched junction bases: 5. In nucleotides, the CDR3 is TGTGCCAGCAGTTTCGGGGGGGCTTACAATGAGCAGTTCTTC. It encodes CASSFGGAYNEQFF.

The rearrangement links TRBV2 to TRBJ2-3, with TRBD2 matching over 8 bases. The CDR3 spans 14 residues. J gave up 9 bases and V 6 bases, and 11 bases lay outside the gene matches. CDR1 SNHLY and CDR2 FYNNEI come from the germline V gene. In DNA, the CDR3 is TGTGCCAGCAGGCAGCGGGAGTTGTGGGACACGCAGTATTTT. Amino acid sequence: CASRQRELWDTQYF.

J is TRBJ2-7 and V is TRBV7-2; the match to TRBD1 covers 7 bases. Germline trimming cut 4 bases from V and 9 bases from J; bases unmatched to any gene: 15. The CDR3 spans 15 residues. Germline CDR1 reads SGHTA; CDR2 reads FQGNSA. The CDR3 nucleotides read TGTGCCAGCAGCTCATCCGGGACAGATAAAAGGGGGCAGTACTTC. This codes for CASSSSGTDKRGQYF.

V and J are TRBV18 and TRBJ2-1; no reliable D call. Deletions cut 3 bases from V and 9 bases from J, with 15 bases between. Per germline, CDR1 KGHSH and CDR2 LQKENI. The CDR3 consists of 14 residues. CDR3 coding DNA: TGTGCCAGCTCACCGTCCTATGAAAACGGTGAGCAGTTCTTC. Translating it yields CASSPSYENGEQFF.

This chain joins TRBV5-4 and TRBJ2-3; 9 positions match TRBD1. CDR1 SGHNT and CDR2 YYREEE come from the germline V gene (reference sequence). The CDR3 loop spans 13 amino acids. With 10 bases clipped from V and 4 bases from J, the junction kept 7 bases outside the gene matches. The CDR3 spells CAVSDRGADTQYF. The CDR3 bases are TGTGCCGTATCGGACAGGGGCGCAGATACGCAGTATTTT.

The rearrangement links TRBV5-8 to TRBJ1-1, with D hard to call. The CDR3 is 14 residues long. Germline loops: CDR1 SGHTS, CDR2 YDEGEE. V gave up 0 bases and J gave up 1 base, with 7 bases separating them. The DNA of the CDR3 is TGTGCCAGCAGCTTGGCGGTAGGGAACACTGAAGCTTTCTTT. Its protein product is CASSLAVGNTEAFF. The full variable domain, completed using reference TRBV5-8 and TRBJ1-1, is EAGVTQSPTHLIKTRGQQATLRCSPISGHTSVYWYQQALGLGLQFLLWYDEGEERNRGNFPPRFSGRQFPNYSSELNVNALELEDSALYLCASSLAVGNTEAFFGQGTRLTVV.

The J gene is TRBJ1-2, the V gene TRBV7-2; D is undetermined. The germline V gene has CDR1 SGHTA and CDR2 FQGNSA. The CDR3 sequence is 12 residues long. The V and J ends lost 5 bases and 8 bases respectively, with 12 bases between them. CDR3 bases: TGTGCCAGCAGCCCCAGGTATGGCGGCTACACCTTC. Translated, it gives CASSPRYGGYTF.

The chain has TRBV10-3 and TRBJ2-4, with 9 bases matching TRBD1. J was trimmed by 0 bases and V by 10 bases; bases with no gene match: 13. CDR3 length: 17 amino acids. Germline CDR1 is ENHRY and CDR2 is SYGVKD. The CDR3 loop is CATRDREGLLAKNIQYF. CDR3 coding DNA: TGTGCCACCCGGGACAGGGAGGGCCTACTAGCCAAAAACATTCAGTACTTC.

The chain carries TRBV6-1 and TRBJ1-5; D is perhaps TRBD1 (5 bases). Germline values: CDR1 MNHNS, CDR2 SASEGT. The CDR3 runs 14 residues. The V gene lost 1 base and the J gene lost 7 bases, with 11 bases spanning the gap. This CDR3 reads CASSEGGEIQPQHF. The CDR3 nucleotides read TGTGCCAGCAGTGAAGGGGGGGAAATCCAGCCCCAGCATTTT.

CDR3 protein: CASSPLFWGSAPPTYEQYF. The CDR3 region has the DNA TGTGCCAGTAGCCCTCTTTTTTGGGGGTCCGCACCCCCAACCTACGAGCAGTACTTC. This chain uses TRBV19 with TRBJ2-7; the D gene could be TRBD1 or TRBD2 (5 bases each). V lost 6 bases, J lost 2 bases, and 29 bases lay in between. CDR1 LNHDA and CDR2 SQIVND come from the germline V gene (reference sequence). The CDR3 extends over 19 amino acids.

The genes are TRBV28 and TRBJ2-5; 7 bases are a match to TRBD1. The CDR3 loop spans 12 amino acids. With 5 bases clipped from V and 13 bases from J, the junction kept 10 bases outside the gene matches. CDR1 and CDR2 (germline): MDHEN, SYDVKM. The CDR3 protein is CASSVRTGLLYF. The DNA of the CDR3 is TGTGCCAGCAGTGTGCGGACAGGCCTCCTGTACTTC.

The V gene is TRBV7-2, the J gene TRBJ1-3; TRBD1 matches at 7 bases. V lost 5 bases, J lost 0 bases, and 7 bases stayed unmatched. Germline-derived CDR1 and CDR2 are SGHTA and FQGNSA. There are 16 residues in the CDR3. CDR3 sequence (DNA): TGTGCCAGCAGCAGACAGGGACAGAGCTCTGGAAACACCATATATTTT. Translation: CASSRQGQSSGNTIYF.

In this sample, this clone turned up a few times. J is TRBJ1-1 and V is TRBV4-3; D gene uncertain. V shed 0 bases and J shed 2 bases, with 10 bases lying between them. Germline V gene data show CDR1 as LGHNA and CDR2 as YSLEER. The CDR3 runs to 15 residues. As DNA, the CDR3 is TGCGCCAGCAGCCAAGATTTTCGGAGAAACACTGAAGCTTTCTTT. It codes for CASSQDFRRNTEAFF.

The rearrangement links TRBV11-2 to TRBJ2-7; perhaps TRBD2 as D (6 bases). CDR3 length: 15 amino acids. V lost 3 bases to trimming and J lost 4 bases, with 16 bases between them. In germline, CDR1 is SGHAT, CDR2 FQNNGV. The CDR3 nucleotides read TGTGCCAGCAGCTTCCAGCCTAGCGAGTATTACGAGCAGTACTTC. This encodes CASSFQPSEYYEQYF.

The chain combines TRBV20-1 with TRBJ2-5; D gene uncertain. From germline, CDR1 is DFQATT and CDR2 SNEGSKA (reference sequence). This CDR3 spans 10 amino acids. The V end was cut by 6 bases, the J end by 5 bases, with 7 bases between. The chain's CDR3 is CSAVWETQYF. The CDR3 region has the DNA TGCAGTGCCGTCTGGGAGACCCAGTACTTC.

The chain recombines TRBV7-2 with TRBJ2-7, with 10 bases fitting TRBD2. The CDR3 contains 15 residues. CDR1 is SGHTA and CDR2 is FQGNSA in the germline V gene. V was pared by 4 bases and J by 4 bases, with 7 bases of the junction left unmatched. Here the CDR3 DNA reads TGTGCCAGCAGCTCCATAGCGGGGGGTCTTTACGAGCAGTACTTC. Encoded protein: CASSSIAGGLYEQYF.